The text below deals with one TCR beta chain. TCRdb ran MiXCR on the RT-PCR reads and lists one entry per CDR3 protein. Of about 570,000 distinct CDR3 sequences listed, 11% were seen once; the top ten hold 11%. This record belongs to a study of response to subunit inactivated influenza vaccine. V was pared by 0 bases and J by 3 bases, with 3 bases between. In germline, CDR1 is LNHNV, CDR2 YYDKDF (reference sequence). The CDR3 has 12 residues. This sample also appeared in a second study, on T cells expressing NK-cell markers. This second study says: 5'RACE template switching with UMIs produced the TCR beta cDNA. Sequencing of TCR beta repertoires drew on sorted CD3+CD56+NKG2C+, CD3+CD56+NKG2C- and CD3+CD56-NKG2C+ T cells. The sequencing cohort of eight donors included seven HCMV-seropositive individuals and one seronegative individual. In a handful of donors, dominant NKG2C+ clonotypes were roughly 1.0-7.5% of CD8+ T cells. These same clonotypes (in a handful of donors) also led the CD3+CD56-NKG2C+ fraction.

The clonotype originates from a man aged 50 or older who received an inactivated influenza vaccine. This sequence joins TRBV15 and TRBJ2-7; D uncertain. The material sequenced was PBMCs from blood, taken on the day of vaccination. CDR3 in DNA: TGTGCCACCAGCAGAGATCTCTACGAGCAGTACTTC. Its protein product is CATSRDLYEQYF.